Below are 25 T cell receptor beta chains sequenced from a single sample in a study of blood T cell repertoires in COVID-19. Profiled with immunoSEQ multiplex PCR; TCRdb holds only in-frame clones, not every one. The table includes some 98,000 clones, approximately 80% detected once. The sequenced sample consisted of peripheral blood. These receptors were obtained from a man between 60 and 70 years old with acute or convalescent COVID-19.

The chain is built from TRBV7-2 and TRBJ2-7, with a weak D call TRBD2 (6 bases). Trimming removed 7 bases at V and 2 bases at J, with 15 bases between. In germline, CDR1 is SGHTA, CDR2 FQGNSA. The CDR3 loop spans 14 amino acids. Here the CDR3 reads CASTRSGGTYEQYF. For the CDR3, the DNA is TGTGCCAGCACCCGTAGCGGCGGGACCTACGAGCAGTACTTC.

In DNA, the CDR3 is TGTGCCAGCAGCTCGGGAGTGGCTAGCAGGAATGAGCAGTTCTTC. Residues: CASSSGVASRNEQFF. This chain uses TRBV11-2 with TRBJ2-1, with D possibly being TRBD2 (6 bases). V lost 4 bases to trimming and J lost 7 bases, with 17 bases between them. This CDR3 spans 15 amino acids. CDR1 and CDR2 from the germline V gene are SGHAT and FQNNGV.

This clone was counted once. V is TRBV20-1 and J is TRBJ2-3, with 8 bases that match TRBD2. Germline V gene lookup returns CDR1 DFQATT and CDR2 SNEGSKA (reference sequence). The J segment lost 3 bases and the V segment lost 3 bases, leaving 5 bases of the junction unmatched. This CDR3 comprises 14 residues. CDR3 bases: TGCAGTGCTAGTTTATCGGGGGGGACAGATACGCAGTATTTT. It encodes CSASLSGGTDTQYF.

This clone was detected only a few times. The chain carries TRBV11-2 and TRBJ1-2, with TRBD1 matching over 8 bases. With 4 bases clipped from V and 8 bases from J, the junction kept 6 bases outside the gene matches. The CDR3 is made up of 13 amino acids. The germline V gene has CDR1 SGHAT and CDR2 FQNNGV. The chain's CDR3 is CASSSTDRGGYTF. As DNA, the CDR3 is TGTGCCAGCAGCTCCACAGACAGGGGAGGCTACACCTTC.

The gene calls are TRBV6-5 and TRBJ1-4; TRBD1 matches 9 bases. The CDR3 has 15 amino acids. Germline V gene sequence: CDR1 MNHEY, CDR2 SVGAGI. V lost 2 bases to trimming and J lost 8 bases; unmatched junction nucleotides: 6. CDR3 in amino acids: CASSYTGGRAEKLFF. CDR3 bases: TGTGCCAGCAGTTACACAGGGGGCCGGGCGGAAAAACTGTTTTTT.

The chain is built from TRBV18 and TRBJ2-5, with a tentative D call TRBD1 (5 bases). Trimming stripped 1 base from V and 5 bases from J, with 5 bases between. This CDR3 has 12 amino acids. The germline CDR1 and CDR2 sequences are KGHSH and LQKENI. The CDR3 loop is CASSPQGETQYF. The CDR3 bases are TGTGCCAGCTCACCACAGGGGGAGACCCAGTACTTC.

To note about this clone: This CDR3 is also generated by other DNA sequences in the sample. The rearrangement uses TRBV7-3 and TRBJ2-3; D is perhaps TRBD2 (5 bases). This CDR3 region has 14 residues. The germline V gene encodes CDR1 SGHTA and CDR2 FQGTGA. Trimming removed 5 bases from V and 2 bases from J, with 11 bases in between. The CDR3 bases are TGTGCCAGCAGCCCACGGGATGCCACAGATACGCAGTATTTT. Translation gives CASSPRDATDTQYF.

The genes are TRBV6-5 and TRBJ1-5; no clear D gene. The V end lost 3 bases, the J end lost 5 bases, and 8 bases lay between the germline ends. The germline V gene has CDR1 MNHEY and CDR2 SVGAGI. This CDR3 is 13 amino acids long. The chain's CDR3 is CASSYSRYQPQHF. The CDR3 DNA reads TGTGCCAGCAGTTATTCGCGGTATCAGCCCCAGCATTTT.

A few counts support this clone. The CDR3 DNA follows: TGCGCCAGCAGCCAAGTTACAGGGGGCGCAGGGATGAACACTGAAGCTTTCTTT. Its translation: CASSQVTGGAGMNTEAFF. The chain combines TRBV4-1 with TRBJ1-1, with 9 bases matching TRBD1. Trimming at V came to 1 base and at J to 0 bases, leaving 9 bases not matched to a gene. Germline V lookup: CDR1 MGHRA, CDR2 YSYEKL. The length of the CDR3 is 18 residues.

The rearrangement uses TRBV14 and TRBJ2-5, with D possibly TRBD1 on 5 matching bases. Germline V CDR1 and CDR2: SGHDN, FVKESK. V was shortened by 2 bases and J by 8 bases, with 15 bases between the two germline ends. The CDR3 is made up of 14 amino acids. The CDR3 loop reads CASSQSGRQGTQYF. In DNA, the CDR3 is TGTGCCAGCAGCCAATCAGGGCGGCAAGGAACCCAGTACTTC.

This clone was detected only a few times. The V gene is TRBV5-1, the J gene TRBJ1-3; 7 bases line up with TRBD1. The germline gives CDR1 SGHRS, CDR2 YFSETQ. This CDR3 region has 14 residues. V shed 3 bases, J shed 3 bases, and the junction held 3 bases outside the gene matches. The CDR3 loop reads CASSSGQDGNTIYF. CDR3 in DNA: TGCGCCAGCAGCTCAGGACAGGATGGAAACACCATATATTTT.

This clone was detected only once. The rearrangement joins TRBV5-1 to TRBJ2-5; D perhaps matches TRBD2 (5 bases). CDR1 and CDR2 (germline): SGHRS, YFSETQ. The CDR3 contains 14 residues. Trimming removed 0 bases from V and 4 bases from J, with 10 bases in between. CDR3 bases: TGCGCCAGCAGCTTGGGAACGGGAAGAGAGACCCAGTACTTC. Protein sequence: CASSLGTGRETQYF.

The V and J genes are TRBV15 and TRBJ1-4; perhaps TRBD1 as D (6 bases). Germline CDR1 LNHNV, CDR2 YYDKDF (reference sequence). This CDR3 is built from 18 residues. Trimming cost V 5 bases and J 1 base, with 20 bases left between them. The CDR3 protein is CATSAQGLLSVTNEKLFF. The CDR3 region has the DNA TGTGCCACCAGCGCCCAGGGGCTACTTTCGGTAACTAATGAAAAACTGTTTTTT.

This chain joins TRBV5-1 and TRBJ2-3, with 9 bases identical to TRBD1. The CDR3 has 18 residues. The trim removed 0 bases at V and 0 bases at J, leaving 8 bases unmatched. Germline assignment: CDR1 SGHRS and CDR2 YFSETQ. The CDR3 loop reads CASSLVGQGLASTDTQYF. The CDR3 DNA is TGCGCCAGCAGCTTGGTGGGACAGGGATTGGCTAGCACAGATACGCAGTATTTT.

CDR3 amino acids: CASSFGPWETQYF. DNA for the CDR3: TGTGCCAGCAGTTTTGGCCCGTGGGAGACCCAGTACTTC. V and J are TRBV28 and TRBJ2-5; no clear D gene. The CDR3 sequence is 13 residues long. CDR1 MDHEN and CDR2 SYDVKM come from the germline V gene. Trimming pared 3 bases from V and 5 bases from J, leaving 10 bases between. Full variable domain (outside the CDR3, taken from reference TRBV28 and TRBJ2-5): DVKVTQSSRYLVKRTGEKVFLECVQDMDHENMFWYRQDPGLGLRLIYFSYDVKMKEKGDIPEGYSVSREKKERFSLILESASTNQTSMYLCASSFGPWETQYFGPGTRLLVL.

This sequence joins TRBV5-1 and TRBJ2-2, with 11 bases fitting TRBD1. V dropped 1 base and J dropped 3; count of bases not matched to a gene: 14. The germline V gene encodes CDR1 SGHRS and CDR2 YFSETQ. The length of the CDR3 is 20 residues. The CDR3 reads CASSLTDRGRVRDYTGELFF. The CDR3 DNA reads TGCGCCAGCAGCTTGACGGACAGGGGGCGAGTTCGCGATTACACCGGGGAGCTGTTTTTT. Complete variable domain (other parts from reference TRBV5-1 and TRBJ2-2): KAGVTQTPRYLIKTRGQQVTLSCSPISGHRSVSWYQQTPGQGLQFLFEYFSETQRNKGNFPGRFSGRQFSNSRSEMNVSTLELGDSALYLCASSLTDRGRVRDYTGELFFGEGSRLTVL.

The chain joins TRBV29-1 to TRBJ1-1, with TRBD1 identical over 8 bases. This CDR3 has 13 residues. Trimming cost V 8 bases and J 0 bases; bases outside gene matches: 5. CDR1 and CDR2 from the germline V gene are SQVTM and ANQGSEA. Here the CDR3 reads CSFRQGLNTEAFF. Here the CDR3 DNA reads TGCAGCTTCCGACAGGGGCTGAACACTGAAGCTTTCTTT. The entire variable domain, with the rest obtained from reference TRBV29-1 and TRBJ1-1, is as follows: SAVISQKPSRDICQRGTSLTIQCQVDSQVTMMFWYRQQPGQSLTLIATANQGSEATYESGFVIDKFPISRPNLTFSTLTVSNMSPEDSSIYLCSFRQGLNTEAFFGQGTRLTVV.

The chain employs TRBV6-6 and TRBJ1-5; tentative D call: TRBD1 (6 bases). The length of the CDR3 is 15 residues. With 7 bases removed from V and 5 bases from J, the gap between germline ends came to 18 bases. Germline CDR1 reads MNHNY; CDR2 reads SVGAGI (reference sequence). In nucleotides, the CDR3 is TGTGCCAGCAATCCGGACAGCGGAAATTATCAGCCCCAGCATTTT. This gives the protein CASNPDSGNYQPQHF.

The V call is TRBV28, the J call TRBJ1-2; D is unclear. V dropped 6 bases and J dropped 6 bases, with 14 bases sitting between them. CDR1 and CDR2 (germline): MDHEN, SYDVKM. CDR3 size: 13 residues. CDR3 sequence (DNA): TGTGCCAGCAGCCCCCGGACTAGAGATGGCTACACCTTC. It encodes CASSPRTRDGYTF.

This chain links TRBV5-6 with TRBJ2-6; D ambiguous. The germline V and J ends were trimmed by 0 bases and 0 bases, with 7 bases remaining between them. This CDR3 contains 16 residues. The V gene's germline CDR1 is SGHDT and CDR2 YYEEEE. CDR3 nucleotide sequence: TGTGCCAGCAGCTTGGAACTGAACTCTGGGGCCAACGTCCTGACTTTC. Its protein is CASSLELNSGANVLTF.

The V and J genes are TRBV10-3 and TRBJ1-6; maybe TRBD1 (5 bases). The germline V and J ends were trimmed by 10 bases and 4 bases, with 14 bases remaining between them. Germline CDR1 and CDR2: ENHRY and SYGVKD. This CDR3 is 14 amino acids long. CDR3 sequence reads: CATTGGAYNSPLHF. In nucleotides, the CDR3 is TGTGCCACCACAGGAGGGGCGTATAATTCACCCCTCCACTTT.

The chain employs TRBV6-2 or TRBV6-3 and TRBJ1-2; the D gene is possibly TRBD1 (5 bases). Germline-derived CDR1 and CDR2 are MNHEY and SVGEGT. CDR3 length: 15 amino acids. Deletions cut 8 bases from V and 0 bases from J, with 16 bases between. In nucleotides, the CDR3 is TGTGCCAGCCGCCGGGGCGATAACTCTAACTATGGCTACACCTTC. This codes for CASRRGDNSNYGYTF.

This chain connects TRBV18 to TRBJ2-7, with D tentatively TRBD2 (6 bases). This CDR3 has 16 residues. With 6 bases removed from V and 2 bases from J, the gap between germline ends came to 20 bases. CDR1 and CDR2 from the germline V gene are KGHSH and LQKENI. CDR3 sequence: CASSPSLGGLTYEQYF. CDR3 nucleotides: TGTGCCAGCTCCCCATCCTTGGGGGGTCTCACCTACGAGCAGTACTTC.

V gene TRBV28 combines with J gene TRBJ1-6; the match to TRBD1 covers 9 bases. Per the germline V gene, CDR1 is MDHEN and CDR2 is SYDVKM. V gave up 7 bases and J gave up 9 bases; unmatched junction bases: 10. The CDR3 spans 15 residues. The CDR3 sequence: CASTPQDRGSSPLHF. The CDR3 bases are TGTGCCAGCACCCCGCAGGACAGGGGTAGTTCACCCCTCCACTTT.

This clone has just one count. The chain has TRBV6-5 and TRBJ1-1; 7 bases align to TRBD1. The CDR3 consists of 12 residues. Looked up from germline, CDR1 is MNHEY and CDR2 is SVGAGI. J gave up 7 bases and V 5 bases, and 4 bases lay outside the gene matches. The CDR3 here is CASSPGGGEAFF. The CDR3 DNA follows: TGTGCCAGCAGTCCAGGGGGTGGTGAAGCTTTCTTT.